Listed here is a single T cell receptor beta chain. Generated by immunoSEQ multiplex PCR, the TCRdb table keeps only in-frame clones and is missing some. The data hold more than 85,000 clones, with around 94% observed a single time. This record belongs to a study of T cell changes during pregnancy in multiple sclerosis. The CDR3 is 16 amino acids. The V gene's germline CDR1 is MNHNY and CDR2 SVGAGI (reference sequence). V gave up 1 base and J gave up 5 bases; unmatched junction bases: 7. This receptor was taken from a female donor in good health, enrolled as a control in a pregnancy study. The J gene is TRBJ2-5, the V gene TRBV6-6, with 10 bases identical to TRBD2. This sample comprised peripheral blood, obtained after pregnancy. The CDR3 region is CASSYYLAGVAETQYF. CDR3 in DNA: TGTGCCAGCAGTTACTACCTAGCGGGAGTAGCGGAGACCCAGTACTTC.